One sample yielded the 23 T cell receptor beta chains listed below, sequenced in a study of T cell responses to AZD1222 COVID-19 vaccine. Some clones are missing from TCRdb's copy, which holds only in-frame ones; the method was immunoSEQ multiplex PCR. The table includes 100,000 to 150,000 clones, 80% to 95% detected once. The source was peripheral blood, collected on day 0 of MenACWY control vaccination. The receptors were gathered from an adult in good health.

V is TRBV2 and J is TRBJ1-4; TRBD1 aligns across 9 bases. The CDR3 has 18 amino acids. From germline, CDR1 is SNHLY and CDR2 FYNNEI. The V and J ends lost 2 bases and 7 bases, in that order; junction bases with no gene match: 14. The CDR3 here is CASSEQVGTGLSSEKLFF. The DNA of the CDR3 is TGTGCCAGCAGTGAACAGGTCGGGACAGGGTTATCAAGTGAAAAACTGTTTTTT.

The CDR3 coding sequence is TGTGCCAGCGCCTTTAGTCGCCGGGAACTGTTGACTTCACCCCTCCACTTT. It yields the protein CASAFSRRELLTSPLHF. The V call is TRBV21-1, the J call TRBJ1-6. TRBV21-1 is a recognized pseudogene. This CDR3 spans 17 amino acids.

CDR3 in amino acids: CASSYSLAGVGFEQFF. The CDR3, as DNA: TGTGCCAGCAGTTACTCACTAGCGGGGGTTGGTTTTGAGCAGTTCTTC. The genes are TRBV6-5 and TRBJ2-1; 11 bases agree with TRBD2. Trimming at V came to 0 bases and at J to 9 bases, leaving 7 bases not matched to a gene. The CDR3 runs to 16 residues. Germline V gives CDR1 MNHEY, CDR2 SVGAGI.

This chain joins TRBV28 and TRBJ1-2; 7 bases are shared with TRBD1. Germline lookup yields CDR1 MDHEN and CDR2 SYDVKM. The ends lost 6 bases at V and 3 bases at J; junction bases unmatched: 10. The CDR3 totals 15 residues. CDR3 DNA sequence: TGTGCCAGCAGGACCCGGGACAGCATTTACTATGGCTACACCTTC. The encoded protein is CASRTRDSIYYGYTF.

The V call is TRBV6-4, the J call TRBJ1-1, with 10 positions matching TRBD1. CDR3 length: 15 amino acids. Germline assignment: CDR1 MRHNA and CDR2 SNTAGT. Trimming took 2 bases from V and 5 from J; bases not matched to a gene: 5. The CDR3 spells CASSDLGQGRTEAFF. CDR3 sequence (DNA): TGTGCCAGCAGTGACCTGGGACAGGGGAGGACTGAAGCTTTCTTT.

The rearrangement joins TRBV6-5 to TRBJ1-5, with D possibly TRBD1 on 6 matching bases. CDR1 and CDR2 (germline): MNHEY, SVGAGI. With 6 bases removed from V and 3 bases from J, the gap between germline ends came to 12 bases. The CDR3 totals 14 residues. The CDR3 protein is CASSRTGLNQPQHF. The CDR3 DNA reads as TGTGCCAGCAGCCGCACAGGGCTCAATCAGCCCCAGCATTTT.

V gene TRBV5-1 combines with J gene TRBJ2-7; D may be TRBD1 (5 bases). The CDR3 has 15 amino acids. Trimming removed 0 bases at V and 2 bases at J, with 12 bases between. In germline, CDR1 is SGHRS, CDR2 YFSETQ. CDR3 residues: CASSLAQGNTYEQYF. In DNA form, the CDR3 reads TGCGCCAGCAGCTTGGCCCAGGGAAACACCTACGAGCAGTACTTC.

J is TRBJ2-7 and V is TRBV20-1; TRBD1 agrees at 9 bases. This CDR3 region has 13 residues. With V trimmed by 6 bases and J by 5 bases, 8 bases remained unmatched. Germline loops: CDR1 DFQATT, CDR2 SNEGSKA (reference sequence). The CDR3 region has the DNA TGCAGTGCCAGTACGGGACAGGGCCACGAGCAGTACTTC. Protein sequence: CSASTGQGHEQYF.

This sequence joins TRBV28 and TRBJ2-7; 7 positions agree with TRBD1. Germline-derived CDR1 and CDR2 are MDHEN and SYDVKM. This CDR3 comprises 15 residues. The ends lost 5 bases at V and 6 bases at J; junction bases unmatched: 13. CDR3 nucleotides: TGTGCCAGCAGTGAAGGAATCCACAGGGGTTCCGAGCAGTACGTC. This encodes CASSEGIHRGSEQYV.

The chain is built from TRBV15 and TRBJ1-5; 7 bases are a match to TRBD1. J was trimmed by 3 bases and V by 3 bases; bases with no gene match: 8. The CDR3 extends over 16 amino acids. The germline V gene encodes CDR1 LNHNV and CDR2 YYDKDF (reference sequence). The CDR3 here is CATSRKRGQINQPQHF. The CDR3 DNA sequence: TGTGCCACCAGCAGGAAAAGGGGACAGATCAATCAGCCCCAGCATTTT.

The V call is TRBV9, the J call TRBJ2-3; TRBD2 might be the D (5 bases). The CDR3 has 17 residues. V lost 1 base to trimming and J lost 6 bases, with 21 bases between them. CDR1 SGDLS and CDR2 YYNGEE come from the germline V gene. CDR3 residues: CASSVWETHPWGDTQYF. CDR3 in DNA: TGTGCCAGCAGCGTATGGGAGACCCACCCCTGGGGTGATACGCAGTATTTT.

This clone appeared a few times. The chain uses TRBV15 and TRBJ2-1; TRBD2 agrees at 10 bases. V dropped 5 bases and J dropped 8; count of bases not matched to a gene: 9. Germline CDR1 reads LNHNV; CDR2 reads YYDKDF (reference sequence). CDR3 length equals 15 residues. In nucleotides, the CDR3 is TGTGCCACCAGCGGTAGGCTAGCGGGAGTAGATGAGCAGTTCTTC. This translates into CATSGRLAGVDEQFF.

This chain uses TRBV5-1 with TRBJ1-1, with TRBD1 identical over 7 bases. The CDR3 runs 16 residues. J was trimmed by 1 base and V by 2 bases; bases with no gene match: 8. Germline CDR1 reads SGHRS; CDR2 reads YFSETQ. The CDR3 loop is CASSFRQGDGNTEAFF. CDR3 DNA: TGCGCCAGCAGCTTCCGTCAGGGGGATGGGAACACTGAAGCTTTCTTT.

The chain uses TRBV27 and TRBJ2-3; D is uncertain. The germline gives CDR1 MNHEY, CDR2 SMNVEV (reference sequence). The CDR3 runs to 16 residues. Trimming removed 6 bases at V and 4 bases at J, with 20 bases between. The chain's CDR3 is CASRVFGEFGADTQYF. CDR3 bases: TGTGCCAGCAGAGTTTTTGGAGAGTTTGGGGCAGATACGCAGTATTTT.

This clone was seen more than once but under ten times. This sequence joins TRBV3-1 (or the pseudogene TRBV3-2) and TRBJ1-3; 8 positions match TRBD1. CDR1 is LGHDT, CDR2 YNNKEL, per germline (reference sequence). V lost 2 bases and J lost 2; bases outside the gene matches: 8. The CDR3 has 17 residues. CDR3 amino acids: CASSQTAGTGPGNTIYF. CDR3 coding DNA: TGTGCCAGCAGCCAAACCGCTGGGACAGGACCTGGAAACACCATATATTTT.

This chain joins TRBV5-1 and TRBJ2-7; a possible D gene is TRBD2 (6 bases). There are 14 residues in the CDR3. Germline CDR1 reads SGHRS; CDR2 reads YFSETQ. Trimming removed 1 base from V and 6 bases from J, with 14 bases in between. The CDR3 spells CASSLSGTRGEQYF. CDR3 bases: TGCGCCAGCAGCTTGTCCGGGACTCGGGGCGAGCAGTACTTC.

The rearrangement uses TRBV29-1 and TRBJ1-3; D might be TRBD1 (6 bases). The CDR3 length is 13 residues. V lost 5 bases to trimming and J lost 1 base, with 9 bases between them. Germline CDR1 reads SQVTM; CDR2 reads ANQGSEA. The CDR3 region has the DNA TGCAGCGTTTATGACAGGTCTGGAAACACCATATATTTT. Protein: CSVYDRSGNTIYF. Complete variable domain (other parts from reference TRBV29-1 and TRBJ1-3): SAVISQKPSRDICQRGTSLTIQCQVDSQVTMMFWYRQQPGQSLTLIATANQGSEATYESGFVIDKFPISRPNLTFSTLTVSNMSPEDSSIYLCSVYDRSGNTIYFGEGSWLTVV.

The genes are TRBV28 and TRBJ1-6; TRBD1 aligns across 7 bases. CDR3 length equals 16 residues. With V trimmed by 4 bases and J by 4 bases, 7 bases remained unmatched. Germline CDR1 is MDHEN and CDR2 is SYDVKM. The CDR3 DNA reads as TGTGCCAGCAGTTCACTTGGACAGGATTATAATTCACCCCTCCACTTT. Translation: CASSSLGQDYNSPLHF.

The chain joins TRBV11-2 to TRBJ2-2, with no clear D. Trimming shortened V by 2 bases and J by 5 bases, and 9 bases separated the two germline ends. CDR1 is SGHAT, CDR2 FQNNGV, per germline. The CDR3 is 14 amino acids. This chain's CDR3 is CASSLIYATGELFF. CDR3 sequence (DNA): TGTGCCAGCAGCTTAATCTACGCAACCGGGGAGCTGTTTTTT. The full variable domain, with the rest looked up from reference TRBV11-2 and TRBJ2-2, is EAGVAQSPRYKIIEKRQSVAFWCNPISGHATLYWYQQILGQGPKLLIQFQNNGVVDDSQLPKDRFSAERLKGVDSTLKIQPAKLEDSAVYLCASSLIYATGELFFGEGSRLTVL.

The gene calls are TRBV13 and TRBJ1-1; D ambiguous. This CDR3 is 13 amino acids long. Looked up from germline, CDR1 is PRHDT and CDR2 is FYEKMQ (reference sequence). V was clipped by 3 bases and J by 1 base, with 6 bases between them. CDR3 sequence reads: CASSFIGNTEAFF. CDR3 nucleotides: TGTGCCAGCAGCTTCATTGGGAACACTGAAGCTTTCTTT.

This chain's CDR3 is CASGDGTALNYGYTF. For the CDR3, the DNA is TGTGCCAGCGGCGACGGGACGGCTCTAAACTATGGCTACACCTTC. The rearrangement links TRBV13 to TRBJ1-2, with a tentative D call TRBD1 (5 bases). The CDR3 length is 15 residues. Germline CDR1 and CDR2: PRHDT and FYEKMQ (reference sequence). Trimming took off 8 bases at V and 2 bases at J, with 18 bases between the two ends.

This clone was observed once. The chain couples TRBV28 to TRBJ1-2; 7 bases map to TRBD1. This CDR3 is built from 14 residues. Unmatched junction bases numbered 7, after V lost 5 bases and J lost 4 bases. Germline V CDR1 and CDR2: MDHEN, SYDVKM. The CDR3 here is CASSPSGQFYGYTF. CDR3 bases: TGTGCCAGCAGTCCCTCGGGACAGTTCTATGGCTACACCTTC.

The chain uses TRBV7-6 and TRBJ1-3; 7 bases fit TRBD1. The germline V gene has CDR1 SGHVS and CDR2 FNYEAQ. Losses at the gene ends were 4 bases for V and 2 bases for J; bases not matched to a gene: 5. CDR3 length equals 15 residues. The CDR3 protein is CASSSTGIAGNTIYF. In DNA, the CDR3 is TGTGCCAGCAGCTCGACAGGGATCGCTGGAAACACCATATATTTT.